A selection of T cell receptor beta chains follows, all from one sample in a study of T-cell memory formation after mild COVID-19. Each CDR3 protein is one row after TCRdb ran MiXCR on the 5' RACE reads. The data show 80,000 to 90,000 distinct CDR3 sequences, roughly 23% seen once. Sequencing used PBMCs or a T cell subset sorted from them (not recorded which). The receptors were gathered from a man between 18 and 29 years old who had mild COVID-19 (a few samples of this study predate the infection). Cell type and time point are not known. The CDR3 runs from the conserved cysteine through the conserved F or W. Fields, in order: clone size, J gene, D gene, V gene, CDR3 protein, CDR3 DNA. A D gene is named only where the DNA matches it firmly. A row's size may be missing; if present it is once, few, many or a size class.

NA	TRBJ1-4	NA	TRBV4-2	CASSQDARGTNEKLFF	TGTGCCAGCAGCCAAGATGCGAGGGGAACTAATGAAAAACTGTTTTTT
NA	TRBJ1-1	TRBD1	TRBV7-9	CASSNMTGGYTEAFF	TGTGCCAGCAGCAACATGACAGGGGGCTACACTGAAGCTTTCTTT
NA	TRBJ2-5	NA	TRBV5-1	CASSLAGALKETQYF	TGCGCCAGCAGCTTGGCTGGGGCACTGAAAGAGACCCAGTACTTC
few	TRBJ1-1	TRBD1	TRBV6-5	CASSYTGTGGHRAFF	TGTGCCAGCAGTTACACCGGGACAGGGGGGCATCGAGCTTTCTTT
NA	TRBJ1-4	TRBD1	TRBV11-2	CASRHTGTGGKKLFF	TGTGCCAGCAGACATACAGGGACAGGGGGGAAAAAACTGTTTTTT
NA	TRBJ2-3	TRBD1	TRBV4-3	CASSQAVPGGADTQYF	TGCGCCAGCAGCCAAGCCGTCCCAGGGGGCGCAGATACGCAGTATTTT
NA	TRBJ2-1	TRBD2	TRBV29-1	CSVLLGLAVSYEQFF	TGCAGCGTGTTGTTAGGACTAGCGGTATCATATGAGCAGTTCTTC
few	TRBJ2-6	NA	TRBV15	CATSLKLPGANVLTF	TGTGCCACCAGCTTAAAATTACCTGGGGCCAACGTCCTGACTTTC
NA	TRBJ2-1	NA	TRBV7-3	CASSFEWAGPDEQFF	TGTGCCAGCAGCTTCGAGTGGGCGGGGCCGGATGAGCAGTTCTTC
NA	TRBJ1-5	TRBD1	TRBV6-2/TRBV6-3	CASSPGTGYGNQPQHF	TGTGCCAGCAGTCCCGGGACAGGGTATGGCAATCAGCCCCAGCATTTT
few	TRBJ2-1	NA	TRBV4-3	CASSQDTGNEQFF	TGCGCCAGCAGCCAAGATACAGGAAATGAGCAGTTCTTC
NA	TRBJ2-7	NA	TRBV2	CASISWQSHSYEQYF	TGTGCCAGCATTTCTTGGCAGTCTCACTCCTACGAGCAGTACTTC
once	TRBJ1-6	NA	TRBV7-9	CASSLVGLRGSPLHF	TGTGCCAGCAGCTTAGTTGGCTTAAGGGGATCACCCCTCCACTTT
NA	TRBJ2-7	TRBD1	TRBV5-4	CASSGTGTGTYEQYF	TGTGCCAGCAGCGGCACCGGGACAGGGACCTACGAGCAGTACTTC
few	TRBJ2-5	NA	TRBV5-1	CASSLALSGQETQYF	TGCGCCAGCAGCTTGGCCCTCAGTGGTCAAGAGACCCAGTACTTC
NA	TRBJ2-5	TRBD1	TRBV15	CATSREAGGWETQYF	TGTGCCACCAGCAGAGAAGCAGGGGGCTGGGAGACCCAGTACTTC
NA	TRBJ1-1	NA	TRBV18	CASSPSGRNTEAFF	TGTGCCAGCTCACCTTCCGGGAGGAATACTGAAGCTTTCTTT
NA	TRBJ1-1	NA	TRBV12-3/TRBV12-4	CASRAGTTEAFF	TGTGCCAGCAGGGCAGGGACCACTGAAGCTTTCTTT
NA	TRBJ2-5	NA	TRBV27	CASRVLDGQETQYF	TGTGCCAGCAGGGTACTAGACGGCCAAGAGACCCAGTACTTC
few	TRBJ2-1	TRBD2	TRBV24-1	CATSERGGYGNNEQFF	TGTGCCACCAGTGAGCGGGGGGGCTACGGTAATAATGAGCAGTTCTTC
NA	TRBJ1-5	TRBD1	TRBV12-3/TRBV12-4	CASGIGGAGNQPQHF	TGTGCCAGCGGGATAGGGGGCGCGGGGAATCAGCCCCAGCATTTT
NA	TRBJ1-5	NA	TRBV4-2	CASSQEVAGPGNQPQHF	TGTGCCAGCAGCCAAGAAGTGGCCGGCCCAGGCAATCAGCCCCAGCATTTT
NA	TRBJ2-7	TRBD2	TRBV7-9	CASSLPSSGGYEQYF	TGTGCCAGCAGCTTACCCTCTAGCGGGGGCTACGAGCAGTACTTC
many	TRBJ2-1	NA	TRBV5-1	CASSFFAGAANEQFF	TGCGCCAGCAGCTTTTTCGCGGGGGCCGCCAATGAGCAGTTCTTC
few	TRBJ2-7	NA	TRBV7-6	CASSLAASSNNEQYF	TGTGCCAGCAGCTTAGCGGCCTCCTCGAACAACGAGCAGTACTTC
few	TRBJ2-1	NA	TRBV29-1	CSVSPRGPSSYNEQFF	TGCAGCGTTTCCCCACGTGGCCCGAGCTCCTACAATGAGCAGTTCTTC
once	TRBJ2-3	NA	TRBV2	CASANNPGNTQYF	TGTGCCAGCGCTAATAATCCTGGGAATACGCAGTATTTT
NA	TRBJ1-1	NA	TRBV29-1	CSVRAASSTEAFF	TGCAGCGTTCGGGCGGCTAGTAGCACTGAAGCTTTCTTT
few	TRBJ2-6	TRBD1	TRBV20-1	CSARDRDHSGANVLTF	TGCAGTGCTCGAGACAGGGATCACTCTGGGGCCAACGTCCTGACTTTC
NA	TRBJ2-1	NA	TRBV3-1	CASSPQQYEQFF	TGTGCCAGCAGCCCCCAGCAATATGAGCAGTTCTTC
few	TRBJ2-6	TRBD1	TRBV4-1	CASSQDETGVSGANVLTF	TGCGCCAGCAGCCAAGACGAGACAGGGGTCTCTGGGGCCAACGTCCTGACTTTC
NA	TRBJ2-5	NA	TRBV28	CASTRDKQYF	TGTGCCAGCACCCGGGACAAGCAGTACTTC
few	TRBJ2-3	NA	TRBV6-5	CASSYLTSGDTQYF	TGTGCCAGCAGTTACCTGACCAGCGGGGATACGCAGTATTTT
NA	TRBJ2-1	NA	TRBV10-3	CAINVGDGEQFF	TGTGCCATCAATGTCGGGGATGGTGAGCAGTTCTTC
few	TRBJ2-7	NA	TRBV7-9	CASSREGQNYEQYF	TGTGCCAGCAGCCGGGAAGGACAGAACTACGAGCAGTACTTC
NA	TRBJ2-7	TRBD1	TRBV5-1	CASSLPGQDPWEQYF	TGCGCCAGCAGCTTGCCGGGACAGGACCCGTGGGAGCAGTACTTC
NA	TRBJ2-2	NA	TRBV27	CASSLLGRWDQKSGELFF	TGTGCCAGCAGTTTATTGGGTCGCTGGGACCAAAAGTCCGGGGAGCTGTTTTTT
NA	TRBJ2-6	NA	TRBV20-1	CSARSRDMSGANVLTF	TGCAGTGCTAGGTCCCGGGACATGTCTGGGGCCAACGTCCTGACTTTC
NA	TRBJ2-7	NA	TRBV11-2	CASGNTLLRDEQYF	TGTGCCAGCGGGAACACCTTGCTTCGGGACGAGCAGTACTTC
few	TRBJ2-2	TRBD2	TRBV6-1	CASSVWTSGGFGTGELFF	TGTGCCAGCAGTGTATGGACTAGCGGGGGGTTCGGCACCGGGGAGCTGTTTTTT
few	TRBJ1-1	NA	TRBV29-1	CSVVLNTEAFF	TGCAGCGTTGTCTTGAACACTGAAGCTTTCTTT
NA	TRBJ2-1	NA	TRBV20-1	CSARDPTLGGVNEQFF	TGCAGTGCTAGAGATCCCACCCTAGGGGGGGTGAATGAGCAGTTCTTC
NA	TRBJ1-4	NA	TRBV19	CASSNFPDSNEKLFF	TGTGCCAGTAGTAACTTTCCGGACTCTAATGAAAAACTGTTTTTT
few	TRBJ2-4	NA	TRBV20-1	CSAQASPPAKNIQYF	TGCAGTGCCCAGGCCTCTCCCCCAGCCAAAAACATTCAGTACTTC
NA	TRBJ1-2	NA	TRBV9	CASSVGGEGREGYTF	TGTGCCAGCAGCGTAGGTGGTGAGGGACGAGAAGGCTACACCTTC
NA	TRBJ1-2	NA	TRBV4-1	CASSHGGSCTF	TGCGCCAGCAGCCATGGAGGGTCTTGCACCTTC
few	TRBJ2-3	TRBD2	TRBV9	CASSPLGTSGGPPDTQYF	TGTGCCAGCAGCCCCCTCGGGACTAGCGGGGGGCCTCCAGATACGCAGTATTTT
NA	TRBJ2-3	TRBD2	TRBV5-1	CASSSTSGGPGTQYF	TGCGCCAGCAGCTCTACTAGCGGCGGGCCAGGTACGCAGTATTTT
many	TRBJ1-5	NA	TRBV25-1	CASSEANQPQHF	TGTGCCAGCAGTGAAGCCAATCAGCCCCAGCATTTT
few	TRBJ2-2	NA	TRBV30	CAWNRATNTGELFF	TGTGCCTGGAATAGGGCTACGAACACCGGGGAGCTGTTTTTT
NA	TRBJ2-1	NA	TRBV27	CASSLIFALGNEQFF	TGTGCCAGCAGTTTAATCTTTGCGTTAGGCAACGAGCAGTTCTTC
NA	TRBJ1-2	NA	TRBV7-9	CASSLNPGRYGYTF	TGTGCCAGCAGCTTAAATCCGGGGAGGTATGGCTACACCTTC
NA	TRBJ2-2	TRBD1	TRBV12-3/TRBV12-4	CASSWTGVNTGELFF	TGTGCCAGCAGTTGGACAGGGGTAAACACCGGGGAGCTGTTTTTT